This T cell receptor beta chain was identified in a study of blood T cell repertoires in COVID-19. Study-wide context: From T cells, B-cell-depleted T cells, or PBMCs came the material, which was cDNA or gDNA.

In the authors' methods: Amplification of reference gene primers was used by the study to estimate nucleated cell counts. Data came from immunoSEQ multiplex PCR; TCRdb stores just in-frame clones and leaves some out. Clone size and the V and J calls come from that table; the DNA yielded D and trimming. This table has about 240,000 clones, more than 75% appearing once. Followed over time, Seattle patients had been enrolled while infection was active. The sequenced sample was peripheral blood. This sequence originates from an elderly woman with COVID-19, enrolled during active disease.

For the CDR3, the DNA is TGTGCCAGCAGAGGGGGGGGTTACAATGAGCAGTTCTTC. Translation: CASRGGGYNEQFF. The J gene is TRBJ2-1, the V gene TRBV12-3 or TRBV12-4, with D maybe TRBD2 (7 bases). The CDR3 consists of 13 residues. Trimming took 6 bases from V and 4 from J, leaving 10 bases between them.